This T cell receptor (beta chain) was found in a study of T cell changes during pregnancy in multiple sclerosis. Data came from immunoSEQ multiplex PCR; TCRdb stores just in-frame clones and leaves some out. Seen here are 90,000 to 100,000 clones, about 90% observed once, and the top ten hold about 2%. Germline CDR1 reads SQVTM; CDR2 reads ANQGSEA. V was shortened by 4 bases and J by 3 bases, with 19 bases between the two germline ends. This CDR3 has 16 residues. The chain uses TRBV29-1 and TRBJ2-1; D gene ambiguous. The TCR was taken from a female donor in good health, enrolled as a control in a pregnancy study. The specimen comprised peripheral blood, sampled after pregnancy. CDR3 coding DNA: TGCAGCGTTGCACGAGGTCTGGCGGAGTTCTACAATGAGCAGTTCTTC. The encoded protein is CSVARGLAEFYNEQFF.